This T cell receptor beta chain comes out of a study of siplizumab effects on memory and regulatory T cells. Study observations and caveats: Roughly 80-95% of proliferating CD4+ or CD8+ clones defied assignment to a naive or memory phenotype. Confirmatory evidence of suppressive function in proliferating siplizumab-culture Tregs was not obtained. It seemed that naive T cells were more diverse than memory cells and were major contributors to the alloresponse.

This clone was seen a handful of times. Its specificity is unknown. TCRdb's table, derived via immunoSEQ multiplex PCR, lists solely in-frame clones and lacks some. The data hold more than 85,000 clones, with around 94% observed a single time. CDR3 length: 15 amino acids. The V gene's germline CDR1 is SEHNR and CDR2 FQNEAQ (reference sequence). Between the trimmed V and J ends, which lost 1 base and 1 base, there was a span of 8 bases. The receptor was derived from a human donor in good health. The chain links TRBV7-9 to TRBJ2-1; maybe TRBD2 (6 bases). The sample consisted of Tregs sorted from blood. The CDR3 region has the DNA TGTGCCAGCAGCTTAGGTAGCGGTTCCTACAATGAGCAGTTCTTC. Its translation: CASSLGSGSYNEQFF.